This T cell receptor (beta chain) was profiled in a study of blood T cell repertoires in COVID-19. Study at large: The origin of the acute and convalescent COVID-19 samples was the United States, Italy and Spain. T cells, B-cell-depleted T cells, or PBMCs supplied cDNA or gDNA.

The CDR3 runs to 16 residues. V dropped 5 bases and J dropped 0 bases, with 11 bases sitting between them. Germline assignment: CDR1 SGHAT and CDR2 FQNNGV. This table comes from immunoSEQ multiplex PCR, and its TCRdb copy is limited to in-frame clones, with some not included. The table includes about 490,000 clones, 80% to 90% detected once. Sequencing was performed on peripheral blood. The chain carries TRBV11-2 and TRBJ1-6, with D possibly being TRBD1 (5 bases). This TCR derives from a human donor in a cohort sampled during active COVID-19. Written as DNA, the CDR3 is TGTGCCAGCAGCGGCGGTAGGGGCTCCTATAATTCACCCCTCCACTTT. Protein product: CASSGGRGSYNSPLHF.